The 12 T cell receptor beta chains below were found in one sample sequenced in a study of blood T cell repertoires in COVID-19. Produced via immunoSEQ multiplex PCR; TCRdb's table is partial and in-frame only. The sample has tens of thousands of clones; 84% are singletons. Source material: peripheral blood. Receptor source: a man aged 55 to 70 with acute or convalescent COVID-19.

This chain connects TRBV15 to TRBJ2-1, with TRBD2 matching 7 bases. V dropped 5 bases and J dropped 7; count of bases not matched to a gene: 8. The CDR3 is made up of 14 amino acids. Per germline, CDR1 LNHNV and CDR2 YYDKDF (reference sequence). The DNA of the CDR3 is TGTGCCACCAGCGGATACCGGGAGGATAATGAGCAGTTCTTC. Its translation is CATSGYREDNEQFF. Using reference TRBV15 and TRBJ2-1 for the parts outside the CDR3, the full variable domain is DAMVIQNPRYQVTQFGKPVTLSCSQTLNHNVMYWYQQKSSQAPKLLFHYYDKDFNNEADTPDNFQSRRPNTSFCFLDIRSPGLGDTAMYLCATSGYREDNEQFFGPGTRLTVL.

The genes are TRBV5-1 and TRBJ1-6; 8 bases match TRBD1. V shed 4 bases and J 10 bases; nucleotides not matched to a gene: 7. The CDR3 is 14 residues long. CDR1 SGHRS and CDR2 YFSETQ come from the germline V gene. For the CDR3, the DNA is TGCGCCAGCAGCCAAGGACAGGGAGGATCACCCCTCCACTTT. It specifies CASSQGQGGSPLHF.

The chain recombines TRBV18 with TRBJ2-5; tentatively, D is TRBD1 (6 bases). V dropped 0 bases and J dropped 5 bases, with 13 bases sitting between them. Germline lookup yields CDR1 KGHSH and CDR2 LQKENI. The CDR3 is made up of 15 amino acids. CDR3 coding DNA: TGTGCCAGCTCACCACCGGGAATCCAGGGGGAGACCCAGTACTTC. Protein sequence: CASSPPGIQGETQYF.

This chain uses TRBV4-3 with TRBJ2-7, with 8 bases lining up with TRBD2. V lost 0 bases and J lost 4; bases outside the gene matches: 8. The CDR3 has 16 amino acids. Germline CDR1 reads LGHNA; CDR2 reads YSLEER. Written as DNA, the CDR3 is TGCGCCAGCAGCCAAGATACGACGGGACTAGTGTACGAGCAGTACTTC. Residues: CASSQDTTGLVYEQYF.

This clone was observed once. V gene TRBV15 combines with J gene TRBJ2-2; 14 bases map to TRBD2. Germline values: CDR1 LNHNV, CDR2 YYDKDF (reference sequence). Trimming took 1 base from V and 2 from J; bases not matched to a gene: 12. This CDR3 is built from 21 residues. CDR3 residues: CATSRGPGTSGRKTNTGELFF. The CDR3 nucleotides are TGTGCCACCAGCAGAGGCCCCGGGACTAGCGGGAGAAAGACCAACACCGGGGAGCTGTTTTTT.

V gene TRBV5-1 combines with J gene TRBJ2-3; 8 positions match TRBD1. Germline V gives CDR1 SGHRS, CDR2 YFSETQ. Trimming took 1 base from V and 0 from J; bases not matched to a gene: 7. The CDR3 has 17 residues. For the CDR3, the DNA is TGCGCCAGCAGCTTGTCCGCAGGGGGCAGGAGCACAGATACGCAGTATTTT. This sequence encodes CASSLSAGGRSTDTQYF. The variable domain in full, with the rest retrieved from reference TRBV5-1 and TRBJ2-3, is KAGVTQTPRYLIKTRGQQVTLSCSPISGHRSVSWYQQTPGQGLQFLFEYFSETQRNKGNFPGRFSGRQFSNSRSEMNVSTLELGDSALYLCASSLSAGGRSTDTQYFGPGTRLTVL.

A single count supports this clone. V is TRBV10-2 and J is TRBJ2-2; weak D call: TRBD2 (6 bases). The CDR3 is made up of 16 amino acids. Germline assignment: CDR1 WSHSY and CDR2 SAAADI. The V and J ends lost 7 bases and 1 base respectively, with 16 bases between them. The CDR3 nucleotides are TGCGCCAGCATAGGGGAGGTATATTGGAACACCGGGGAGCTGTTTTTT. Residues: CASIGEVYWNTGELFF.

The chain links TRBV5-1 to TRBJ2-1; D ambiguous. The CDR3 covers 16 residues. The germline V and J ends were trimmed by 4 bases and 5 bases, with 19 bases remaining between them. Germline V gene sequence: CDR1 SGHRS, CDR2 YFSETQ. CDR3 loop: CASSPGDVRRNNEQFF. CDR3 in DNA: TGCGCCAGCAGCCCCGGCGATGTCCGGCGGAACAATGAGCAGTTCTTC.

As DNA, the CDR3 is TGTGCCAGCAGGCGAGCGGGGAATTCAGATACGCAGTATTTT. Translated, it gives CASRRAGNSDTQYF. The V call is TRBV28, the J call TRBJ2-3; the match to TRBD2 covers 7 bases. The ends lost 6 bases at V and 4 bases at J; junction bases unmatched: 7. The CDR3 contains 14 residues. Germline V gives CDR1 MDHEN, CDR2 SYDVKM.

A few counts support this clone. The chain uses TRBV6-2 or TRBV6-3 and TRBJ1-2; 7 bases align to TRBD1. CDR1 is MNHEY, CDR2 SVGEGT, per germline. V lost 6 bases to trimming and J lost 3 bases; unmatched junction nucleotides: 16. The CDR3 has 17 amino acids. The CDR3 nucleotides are TGTGCCAGCAGCCTCAGACAGGGTACGGAATTCTACTATGGCTACACCTTC. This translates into CASSLRQGTEFYYGYTF.

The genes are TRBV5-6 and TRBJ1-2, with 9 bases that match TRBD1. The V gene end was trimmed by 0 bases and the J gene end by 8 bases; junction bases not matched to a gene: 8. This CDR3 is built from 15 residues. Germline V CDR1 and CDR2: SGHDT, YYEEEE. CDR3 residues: CASSLEDRGLVGYTF. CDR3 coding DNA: TGTGCCAGCAGCTTGGAGGACAGGGGCCTTGTCGGCTACACCTTC.

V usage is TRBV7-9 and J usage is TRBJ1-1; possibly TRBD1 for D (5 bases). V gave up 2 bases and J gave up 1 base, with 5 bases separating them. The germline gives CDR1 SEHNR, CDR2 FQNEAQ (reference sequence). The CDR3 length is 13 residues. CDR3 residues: CASSLQGNTEAFF. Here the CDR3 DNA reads TGTGCCAGCAGCTTACAGGGGAACACTGAAGCTTTCTTT.